The clone carrying this T cell receptor beta chain was recorded only once. Its antigen remains unidentified. Measured with immunoSEQ multiplex PCR; TCRdb has only the in-frame clones, and not every one. The sample holds approximately 1.9 million clones, roughly 93% seen once. Positively selected for CCR7, the CD45RO-negative cells used as naive CD8 cells excluded terminally differentiated effector memory CD45RA+ cells. Every one of the donors was a Caucasian adult that lived in Nashville, Tennessee. The data were taken from a study of shared clonotypes between healthy human individuals. Turning to the study itself: Per-donor plates numbered three CD4 naive, three CD4 memory, two CD8 naive and one CD8 memory.

The CDR3 contains 18 residues. Germline lookup yields CDR1 SGDLS and CDR2 YYNGEE. V lost 0 bases and J lost 4; bases outside the gene matches: 12. Study results and caveats: Non-shared clonotypes showed lower generation probabilities than clonotypes common to all four donors. A generally larger estimated richness was seen in naive subsets than in memory subsets.

Sequencing used naive CD8+ T cells from PBMCs. This sequence joins TRBV9 and TRBJ2-1, with 8 bases aligning to TRBD2. The sequence derives from a man aged 18 to 29 in good health. Some clones in this sample may be carry-over from other donors' samples. The CDR3: CASSVVGRKLAAYNEQFF. The DNA for the CDR3 is TGTGCCAGCAGCGTAGTCGGGCGGAAACTAGCGGCGTACAATGAGCAGTTCTTC.